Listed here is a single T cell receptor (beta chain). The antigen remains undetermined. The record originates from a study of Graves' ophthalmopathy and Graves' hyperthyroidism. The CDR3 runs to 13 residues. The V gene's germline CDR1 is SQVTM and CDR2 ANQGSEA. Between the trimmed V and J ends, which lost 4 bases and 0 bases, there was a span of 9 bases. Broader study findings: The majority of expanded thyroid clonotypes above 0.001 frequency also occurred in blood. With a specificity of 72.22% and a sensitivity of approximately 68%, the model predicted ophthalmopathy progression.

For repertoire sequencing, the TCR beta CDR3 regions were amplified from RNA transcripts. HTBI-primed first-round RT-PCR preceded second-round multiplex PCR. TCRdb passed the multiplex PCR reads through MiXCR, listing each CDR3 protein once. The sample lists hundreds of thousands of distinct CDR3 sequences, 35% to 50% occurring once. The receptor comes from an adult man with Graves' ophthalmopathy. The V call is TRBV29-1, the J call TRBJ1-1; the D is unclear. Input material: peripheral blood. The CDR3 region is CSVGRTLNTEAFF. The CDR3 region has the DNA TGCAGCGTTGGCAGGACGTTGAACACTGAAGCTTTCTTT.